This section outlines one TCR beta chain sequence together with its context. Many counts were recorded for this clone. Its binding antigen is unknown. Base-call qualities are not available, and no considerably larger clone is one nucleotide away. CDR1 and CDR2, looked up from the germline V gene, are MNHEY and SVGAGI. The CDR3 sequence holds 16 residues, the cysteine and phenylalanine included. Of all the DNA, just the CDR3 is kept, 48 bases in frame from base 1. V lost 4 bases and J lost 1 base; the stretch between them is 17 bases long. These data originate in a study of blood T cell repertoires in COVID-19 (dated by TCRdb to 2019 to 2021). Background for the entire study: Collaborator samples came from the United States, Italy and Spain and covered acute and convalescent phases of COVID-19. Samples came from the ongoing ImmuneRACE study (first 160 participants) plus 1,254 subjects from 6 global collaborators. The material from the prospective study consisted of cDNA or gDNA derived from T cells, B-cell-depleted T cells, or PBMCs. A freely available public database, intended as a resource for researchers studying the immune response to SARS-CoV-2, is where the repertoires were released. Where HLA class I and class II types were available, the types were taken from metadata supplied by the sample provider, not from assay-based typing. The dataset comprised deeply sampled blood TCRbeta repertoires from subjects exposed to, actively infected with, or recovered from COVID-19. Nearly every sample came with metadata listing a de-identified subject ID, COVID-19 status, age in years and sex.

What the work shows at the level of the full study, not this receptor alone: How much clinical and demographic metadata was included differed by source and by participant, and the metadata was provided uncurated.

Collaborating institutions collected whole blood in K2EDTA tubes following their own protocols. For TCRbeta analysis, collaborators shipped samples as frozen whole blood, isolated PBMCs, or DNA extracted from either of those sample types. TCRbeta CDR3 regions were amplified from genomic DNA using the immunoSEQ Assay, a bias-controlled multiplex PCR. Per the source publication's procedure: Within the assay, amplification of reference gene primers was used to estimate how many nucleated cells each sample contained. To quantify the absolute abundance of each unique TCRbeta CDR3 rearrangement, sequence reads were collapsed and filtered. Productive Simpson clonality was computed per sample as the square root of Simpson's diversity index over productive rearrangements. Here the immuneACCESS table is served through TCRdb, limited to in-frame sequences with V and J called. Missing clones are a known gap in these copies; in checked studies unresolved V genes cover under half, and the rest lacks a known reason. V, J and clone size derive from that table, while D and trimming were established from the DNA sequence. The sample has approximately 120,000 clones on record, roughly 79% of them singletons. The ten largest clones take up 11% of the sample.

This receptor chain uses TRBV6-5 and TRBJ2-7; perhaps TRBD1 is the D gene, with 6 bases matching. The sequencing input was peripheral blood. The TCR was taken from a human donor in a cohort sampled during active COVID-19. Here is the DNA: TGTGCCAGCAGTTTCTCAACACAGGGCTCGTCCTACGAGCAGTACTTC. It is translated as CASSFSTQGSSYEQYF.